The 3 T cell receptor beta chains reported below all come from one sample, sequenced in a study of blood T cell repertoires in COVID-19 (dated by TCRdb to about 2020). The library relied on the immunoSEQ multiplex PCR assay. This is the immuneACCESS table as TCRdb keeps it, with only in-frame sequences that have V and J called. A part of the clones is gone; compared with another copy, unresolved V genes explain less than half, and the rest is unexplained. Counted in this sample were some 320,000 clones; 85% of them appeared once. 6% to 9% of the sample belongs to the ten largest clones. The sample consisted of peripheral blood. These receptor sequences come from a human donor in a cohort sampled during active COVID-19.

The CDR3 region has the DNA TGTGCCAGCAGCCAACCCCCGGATGAGCAGTTCTTC. Its protein product is CASSQPPDEQFF. The V call is TRBV14, the J call TRBJ2-1; D is ambiguous. The CDR3 contains 12 residues. Between the trimmed V and J ends, which lost 2 bases and 8 bases, there was a span of 7 bases. Germline CDR1 and CDR2: SGHDN and FVKESK.

The table lists this clone with a count of one. The identical CDR3 is also encoded by other nucleotide sequences in the sample. The chain joins TRBV5-1 to TRBJ2-3, with 11 bases lining up with TRBD2. In germline, CDR1 is SGHRS, CDR2 YFSETQ. The V and J ends lost 4 bases and 2 bases, in that order; junction bases with no gene match: 6. The CDR3 is made up of 16 amino acids. The CDR3 sequence is CASSRTSGGLTDTQYF. The CDR3 nucleotides are TGCGCCAGCAGCAGAACTAGCGGGGGCCTCACAGATACGCAGTATTTT.

The table lists this clone with a count of one. The rearrangement uses TRBV30 and TRBJ1-2; 9 positions agree with TRBD1. CDR1 is GTSNPN, CDR2 SVGIG, per germline (reference sequence). The V and J ends lost 4 bases and 8 bases, in that order; junction bases with no gene match: 8. This CDR3 spans 13 amino acids. The CDR3 sequence: CAWIGTGPGGYTF. CDR3 DNA: TGTGCCTGGATCGGGACAGGGCCGGGGGGCTACACCTTC. The complete variable domain, with remaining parts taken from reference TRBV30 and TRBJ1-2, reads SQTIHQWPATLVQPVGSPLSLECTVEGTSNPNLYWYRQAAGRGLQLLFYSVGIGQISSEVPQNLSASRPQDRQFILSSKKLLLSDSGFYLCAWIGTGPGGYTFGSGTRLTVV.